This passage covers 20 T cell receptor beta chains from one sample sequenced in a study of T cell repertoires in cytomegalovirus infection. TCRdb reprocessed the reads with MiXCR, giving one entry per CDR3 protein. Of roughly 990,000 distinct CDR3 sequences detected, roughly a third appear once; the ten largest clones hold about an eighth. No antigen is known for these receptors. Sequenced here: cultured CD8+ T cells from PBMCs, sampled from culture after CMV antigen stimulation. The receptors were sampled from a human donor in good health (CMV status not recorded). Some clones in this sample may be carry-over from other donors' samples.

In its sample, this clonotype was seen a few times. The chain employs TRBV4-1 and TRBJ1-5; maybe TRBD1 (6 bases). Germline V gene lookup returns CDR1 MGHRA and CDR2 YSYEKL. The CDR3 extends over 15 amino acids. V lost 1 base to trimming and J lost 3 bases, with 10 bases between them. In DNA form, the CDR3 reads TGCGCCAGCAGCCAAGGAGGGGGGAACAATCAGCCCCAGCATTTT. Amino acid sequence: CASSQGGGNNQPQHF.

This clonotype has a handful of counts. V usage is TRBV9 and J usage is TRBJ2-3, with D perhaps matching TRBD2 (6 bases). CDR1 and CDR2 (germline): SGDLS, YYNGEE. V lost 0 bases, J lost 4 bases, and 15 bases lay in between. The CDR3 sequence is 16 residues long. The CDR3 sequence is CASSVDPGRLADTQYF. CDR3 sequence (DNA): TGTGCCAGCAGCGTAGACCCCGGGAGATTGGCAGATACGCAGTATTTT.

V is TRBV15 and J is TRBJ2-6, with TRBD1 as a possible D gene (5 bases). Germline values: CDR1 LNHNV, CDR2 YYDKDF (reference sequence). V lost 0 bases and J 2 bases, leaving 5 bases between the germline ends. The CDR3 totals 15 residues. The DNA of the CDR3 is TGTGCCACCAGCAGAGACAGGGCTGGGGCCAACGTCCTGACTTTC. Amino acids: CATSRDRAGANVLTF.

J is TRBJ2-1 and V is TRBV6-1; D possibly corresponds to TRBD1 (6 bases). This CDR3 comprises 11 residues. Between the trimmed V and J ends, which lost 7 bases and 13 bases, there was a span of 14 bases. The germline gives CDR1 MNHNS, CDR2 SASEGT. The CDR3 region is CASMRGRHQFF. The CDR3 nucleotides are TGTGCCAGCATGAGGGGGAGACACCAGTTCTTC.

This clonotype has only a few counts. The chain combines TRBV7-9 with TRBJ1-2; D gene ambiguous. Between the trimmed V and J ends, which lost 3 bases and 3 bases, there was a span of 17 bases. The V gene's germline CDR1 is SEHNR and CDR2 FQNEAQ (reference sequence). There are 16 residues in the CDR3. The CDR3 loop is CASSFSRLDGDYGYTF. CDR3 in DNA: TGTGCCAGCAGCTTCTCACGTCTGGACGGAGACTATGGCTACACCTTC.

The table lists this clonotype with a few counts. The CDR3 DNA is TGTGCCAGCCGATCCAATAGACACATCGAGCAGTTCTTC. This sequence encodes CASRSNRHIEQFF. The chain has TRBV12-3 or TRBV12-4 and TRBJ2-1; D not resolved. The CDR3 has 13 residues. V was shortened by 8 bases and J by 10 bases, with 18 bases between the two germline ends.

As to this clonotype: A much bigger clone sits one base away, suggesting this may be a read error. CDR3 DNA: TGTGCCAGCAGCGTAGAGGGCAGGGTCCAAGAGACCCAGTACTTC. The encoded protein is CASSVEGRVQETQYF. This chain links TRBV9 with TRBJ2-5; a weak D match, TRBD1 (5 bases). Germline values: CDR1 SGDLS, CDR2 YYNGEE. This CDR3 has 15 amino acids. Between the trimmed V and J ends, which lost 0 bases and 1 base, there was a span of 10 bases.

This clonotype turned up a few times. The CDR3 DNA is TGCAGTGCTAGACCCACGGGGGCAGTTCGCCCTGAAGCTTTCTTT. Translating it yields CSARPTGAVRPEAFF. The V gene is TRBV20-1, the J gene TRBJ1-1, with D perhaps TRBD1 (6 bases). The CDR3 has 15 residues. The germline gives CDR1 DFQATT, CDR2 SNEGSKA (reference sequence). V was trimmed by 2 bases and J by 6 bases, leaving 19 bases between them.

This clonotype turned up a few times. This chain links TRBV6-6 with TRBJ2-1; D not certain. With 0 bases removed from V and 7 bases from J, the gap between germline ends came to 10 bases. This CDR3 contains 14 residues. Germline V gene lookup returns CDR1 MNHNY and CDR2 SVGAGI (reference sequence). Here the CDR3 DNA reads TGTGCCAGCAGTTACTCCCCAGCTGGAAATGAGCAGTTCTTC. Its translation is CASSYSPAGNEQFF.

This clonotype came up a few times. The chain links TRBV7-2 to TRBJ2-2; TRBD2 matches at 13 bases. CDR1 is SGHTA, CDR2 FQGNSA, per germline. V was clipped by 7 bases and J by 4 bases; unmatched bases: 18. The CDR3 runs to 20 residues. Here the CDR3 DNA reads TGTGCCAGCACCGAAACCGGACTAGCGGGGGCCGTTTTGGGCACCGGGGAGCTGTTTTTT. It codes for CASTETGLAGAVLGTGELFF.

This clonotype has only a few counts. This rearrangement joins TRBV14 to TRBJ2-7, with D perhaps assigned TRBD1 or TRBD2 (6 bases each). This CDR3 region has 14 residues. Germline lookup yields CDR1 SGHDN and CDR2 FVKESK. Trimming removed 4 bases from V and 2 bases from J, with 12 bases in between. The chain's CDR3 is CASSPSGAPYEQYV. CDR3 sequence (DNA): TGTGCCAGCAGCCCCTCGGGGGCCCCCTACGAGCAGTACGTC.

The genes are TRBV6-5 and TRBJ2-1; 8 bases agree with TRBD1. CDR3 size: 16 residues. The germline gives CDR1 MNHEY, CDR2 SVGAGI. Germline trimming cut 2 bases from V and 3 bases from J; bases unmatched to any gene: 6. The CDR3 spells CASSYLRGQDYNEQFF. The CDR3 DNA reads TGTGCCAGCAGTTACCTACGGGGACAGGACTACAATGAGCAGTTCTTC.

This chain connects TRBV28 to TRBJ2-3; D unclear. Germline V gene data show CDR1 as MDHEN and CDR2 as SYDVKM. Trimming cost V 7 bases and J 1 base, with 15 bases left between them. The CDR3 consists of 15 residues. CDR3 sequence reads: CASTDPEWGTDTQYF. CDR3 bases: TGTGCCAGCACCGATCCAGAATGGGGCACAGATACGCAGTATTTT.

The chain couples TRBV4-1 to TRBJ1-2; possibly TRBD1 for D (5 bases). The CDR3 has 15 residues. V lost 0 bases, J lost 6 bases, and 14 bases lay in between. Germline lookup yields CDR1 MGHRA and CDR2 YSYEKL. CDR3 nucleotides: TGCGCCAGCAGCCAAGATCAGGCAGGGCGCCATGGCTACACCTTC. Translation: CASSQDQAGRHGYTF.

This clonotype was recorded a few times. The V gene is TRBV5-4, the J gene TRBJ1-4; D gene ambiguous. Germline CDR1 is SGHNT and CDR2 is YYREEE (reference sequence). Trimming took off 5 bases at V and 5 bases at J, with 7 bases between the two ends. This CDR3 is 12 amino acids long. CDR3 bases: TGTGCCAGCAGGGTAAACAATGAAAAACTGTTTTTT. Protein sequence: CASRVNNEKLFF. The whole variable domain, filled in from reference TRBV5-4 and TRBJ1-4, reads ETGVTQSPTHLIKTRGQQVTLRCSSQSGHNTVSWYQQALGQGPQFIFQYYREEENGRGNFPPRFSGLQFPNYSSELNVNALELDDSALYLCASRVNNEKLFFGSGTQLSVL.

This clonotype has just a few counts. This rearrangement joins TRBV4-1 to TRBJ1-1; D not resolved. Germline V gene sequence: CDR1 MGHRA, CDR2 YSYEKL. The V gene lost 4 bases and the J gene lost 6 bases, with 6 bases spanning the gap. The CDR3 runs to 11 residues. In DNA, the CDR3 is TGCGCCAGCAGCCGCGACGCTGAAGCTTTCTTT. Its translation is CASSRDAEAFF.

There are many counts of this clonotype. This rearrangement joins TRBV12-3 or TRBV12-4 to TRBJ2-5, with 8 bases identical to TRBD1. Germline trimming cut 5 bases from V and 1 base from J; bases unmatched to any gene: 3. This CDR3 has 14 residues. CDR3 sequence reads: CASSDRGPQETQYF. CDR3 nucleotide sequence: TGTGCCAGCAGTGACAGGGGTCCCCAAGAGACCCAGTACTTC.

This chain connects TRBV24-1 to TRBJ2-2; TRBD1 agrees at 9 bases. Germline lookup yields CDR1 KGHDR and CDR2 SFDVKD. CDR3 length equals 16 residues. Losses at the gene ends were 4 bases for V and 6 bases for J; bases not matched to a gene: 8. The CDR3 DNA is TGTGCCACCAGTGACCGAAACAGGGGGCTAGCCGGGGAGCTGTTTTTT. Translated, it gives CATSDRNRGLAGELFF.

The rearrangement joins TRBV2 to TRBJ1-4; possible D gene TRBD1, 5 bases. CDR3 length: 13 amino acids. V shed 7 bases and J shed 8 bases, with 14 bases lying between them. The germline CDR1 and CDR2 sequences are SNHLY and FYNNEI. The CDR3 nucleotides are TGTGCCAGCATGCCCCGGGGCGCAGAAAAACTGTTTTTT. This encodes CASMPRGAEKLFF.

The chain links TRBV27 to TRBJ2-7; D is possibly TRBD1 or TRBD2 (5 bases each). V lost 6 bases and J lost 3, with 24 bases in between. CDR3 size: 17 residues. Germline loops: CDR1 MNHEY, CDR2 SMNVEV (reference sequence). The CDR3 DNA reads TGTGCCAGCAGCCGAATTCCCCGGGACGGGAAAATCTACGAGCAGTACGTC. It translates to CASSRIPRDGKIYEQYV.